This T cell receptor (beta chain) is from a study of response to subunit inactivated influenza vaccine. Study findings and constraints: It was suggested by the authors that few new T cells are recruited by each seasonal influenza vaccination.

TCRdb itself ran the RT-PCR reads through MiXCR, one entry per CDR3 protein. The data show 650,000 to 800,000 distinct CDR3 sequences, more than 11% seen once. The CDR3 has 13 residues. Germline values: CDR1 SQVTM, CDR2 ANQGSEA. With V trimmed by 6 bases and J by 0 bases, 5 bases remained unmatched. Of note for this clonotype: Its antigen is undetermined.

V usage is TRBV29-1 and J usage is TRBJ2-7, with TRBD1 identical over 7 bases. Sequenced here: PBMCs from blood, sampled less than 15 days before vaccination. The sequence derives from a man in his fifties who received an inactivated influenza vaccine. CDR3 DNA: TGCAGCGTACGGACAGGTCTCTCCTACGAGCAGTACTTC. This translates into CSVRTGLSYEQYF.